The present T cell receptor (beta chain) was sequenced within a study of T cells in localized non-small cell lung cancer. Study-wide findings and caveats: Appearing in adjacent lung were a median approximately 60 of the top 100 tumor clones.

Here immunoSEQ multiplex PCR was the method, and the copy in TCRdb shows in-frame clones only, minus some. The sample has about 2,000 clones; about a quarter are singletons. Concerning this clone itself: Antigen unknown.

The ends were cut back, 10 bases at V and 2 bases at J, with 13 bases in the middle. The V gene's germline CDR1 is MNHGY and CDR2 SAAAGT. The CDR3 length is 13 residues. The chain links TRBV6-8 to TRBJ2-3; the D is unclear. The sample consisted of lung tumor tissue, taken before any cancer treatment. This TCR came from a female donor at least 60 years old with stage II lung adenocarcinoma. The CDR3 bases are TGTGCCACTGCTAGGTCTTCCACAGATACGCAGTATTTT. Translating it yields CATARSSTDTQYF.